Listed below are T cell receptor beta chains from one sample, sequenced in a study of blood T cell repertoires in COVID-19. Measured with immunoSEQ multiplex PCR; TCRdb has only the in-frame clones, and not every one. The profile covers 450,000 or so clones, with 80% to 90% appearing a single time and 0.7% to 0.85% taken by the ten largest. Sequenced sample: peripheral blood. The receptors were sampled from a man aged 18 to 35 with COVID-19, enrolled during active disease. Each CDR3 is given with its conserved first and last residue. The D gene is left open where the match is weak. Clone size appears in some rows only: once, few, many, or a class for an expanded clone.

TRBV2	TRBD1	TRBJ1-5	NA	TGTGCCAGCAGTTCATTCGGGACAGCTAATCAGCCCCAGCATTTT	CASSSFGTANQPQHF
TRBV19	TRBD1	TRBJ1-5	NA	TGTGCCAGTATGGGTTTTTTGCCGGGACAGGTTATGGGGCAGCCCCAGCATTTT	CASMGFLPGQVMGQPQHF
TRBV6-2/TRBV6-3	TRBD2	TRBJ2-1	NA	TGTGCCAGCAGTTACTCGACGGCTAGCGGGAGGTTGAGGGACAATGAGCAGTTCTTC	CASSYSTASGRLRDNEQFF
TRBV18	TRBD1	TRBJ1-1	NA	TGTGCCAGCTCACCAAAGGGACAGGGGACTGAAGCTTTCTTT	CASSPKGQGTEAFF
TRBV5-4	TRBD1	TRBJ1-2	NA	TGTGCCAGCAGCCCCGACCGGGACAGGGCCTATGGCTACACCTTC	CASSPDRDRAYGYTF
TRBV6-5	TRBD2	TRBJ2-7	NA	TGTGCCAGCAGCCGCCTGGGGGAGGGCCCCTACGAGCAGTACTTC	CASSRLGEGPYEQYF
TRBV18	TRBD1	TRBJ2-7	few	TGTGCCAGCTCACCACCGACAGGGAATTACGAGCAGTACTTC	CASSPPTGNYEQYF
TRBV19	NA	TRBJ2-7	NA	TGTGCCAGTAGCCCCGACAGGAGTTACGAGCAGTACTTC	CASSPDRSYEQYF
TRBV7-3	NA	TRBJ2-1	NA	TGTGCCAGCAGCTTAATGGCGGAGACCTACAATGAGCAGTTCTTC	CASSLMAETYNEQFF
TRBV6-1	NA	TRBJ1-6	NA	TGTGCCAGCAGTGAAGCGGAGCATGTCAATTCACCCCTCCACTTT	CASSEAEHVNSPLHF
TRBV18	NA	TRBJ1-2	NA	TGTGCCAGCTCAGCCAAACAGGGAAAAGGTGGCTACACCTTC	CASSAKQGKGGYTF
TRBV19	TRBD1	TRBJ1-1	NA	TGTGCCAGTAGTAGCGGGACAGCCACTGAAGCTTTCTTT	CASSSGTATEAFF
TRBV7-9	NA	TRBJ1-2	NA	TGTGCCAGCAGCCCAGGGCCCAACTATGGCTACACCTTC	CASSPGPNYGYTF
TRBV5-1	TRBD2	TRBJ2-1	NA	TGCGCCAGCAGCTTGGTCCTAGCGGGGAACAATGAGCAGTTCTTC	CASSLVLAGNNEQFF
TRBV19	NA	TRBJ1-1	NA	TGTGCCAGTAGTATAGGGGCCCGAATGGAGAACACTGAAGCTTTCTTT	CASSIGARMENTEAFF
TRBV19	NA	TRBJ2-7	NA	TGTGCCAGTAGTTCTGCTCTCGGGTTCGAGCAGTACTTC	CASSSALGFEQYF
TRBV7-9	TRBD1	TRBJ1-4	NA	TGTGCCAGCAGCAAACAGGGGGCAAATGAAAAACTGTTTTTT	CASSKQGANEKLFF
TRBV6-9	TRBD1	TRBJ1-5	NA	TGTGCCAGCAGTTTCGGCGGACAGGGAACATTCTCGAATCAGCCCCAGCATTTT	CASSFGGQGTFSNQPQHF
TRBV4-1	NA	TRBJ1-5	NA	TGCGCCAGCAGCCAACAGGGAGGGAGCAATCAGCCCCAGCATTTT	CASSQQGGSNQPQHF
TRBV19	NA	TRBJ2-5	NA	TGTGCCAGTAGTATCTGGGGAGGGGGAGAGACCCAGTACTTC	CASSIWGGGETQYF
TRBV18	NA	TRBJ1-5	NA	TGTGCCAGCCGTGCCGGTCTCAATCAGCCCCAGCATTTT	CASRAGLNQPQHF